The present T cell receptor (beta chain) was sequenced within a study of Ad26.COV2.S vaccination and SARS-CoV-2 variants. Turning to the study itself: The donor belonged to the COV1001 Ad26.COV2.S trial arm. In the study, Ad26.COV2.S was injected intramuscularly once, or twice 56 days apart. Study-wide results and limits: Analytic work on TCR breadth and depth might have understated the full extent of total T cell responses.

Indicated treatment: some 19 received Ad26.COV2.S at low or high dose, single or two shots; about 5 received placebo; per-sample allocation not given. The investigators took samples on day 63 after the first vaccine or placebo injection. At a Boston site, the person donating was an adult of 18-55 years. To note about this clone: Its antigen is as yet unknown.

This table comes from immunoSEQ multiplex PCR, and its TCRdb copy is limited to in-frame clones, with some not included. The sample yields hundreds of thousands of clones, around 92% seen once. The CDR3 runs 15 residues. CDR1 SGDLS and CDR2 YYNGEE come from the germline V gene. Trimming cost V 4 bases and J 13 bases, with 21 bases left between them. The sequenced sample was peripheral blood, obtained in a trial of Ad26.COV2.S vaccine versus placebo. This sequence originates from a person aged 18-60 years who received the Ad26.COV2.S COVID-19 vaccine or a placebo. The chain recombines TRBV9 with TRBJ1-6; tentatively, D is TRBD1 (5 bases). CDR3 sequence reads: CASSPQDTWGIPLHF. CDR3 coding DNA: TGTGCCAGCAGCCCTCAAGATACTTGGGGGATCCCCCTCCACTTT.